This TCR beta chain was captured by sequencing in a study of blood T cell repertoires in COVID-19 (dated by TCRdb to 2020 to 2022). About the full investigation: Collaborator samples came from the United States, Italy and Spain and covered acute and convalescent phases of COVID-19. The prospective study material was composed of cDNA or gDNA derived from T cells, B-cell-depleted T cells, or PBMCs. Subjects who had been exposed to COVID-19, were actively infected with it, or had recovered from it provided the deeply sampled blood TCRbeta repertoires that made up the dataset. The repertoires were made available in a free public database intended to serve as a resource for research on the immune response to SARS-CoV-2. Samples were obtained from the ongoing ImmuneRACE study (first 160 participants) and from roughly 1,300 subjects provided by 6 global collaborators. Nearly every sample came with metadata listing a de-identified subject ID, COVID-19 status, age in years and sex. HLA class I and class II types, where available, came from metadata supplied by the sample provider rather than from assay-based typing. General findings and caveats noted by the study authors: The quantity of clinical and demographic metadata differed by source and by participant and was supplied without curation.

The immunoSEQ Assay, a bias-controlled multiplex PCR, was used to amplify TCRbeta CDR3 regions from genomic DNA. The authors' pipeline ran thus. Nucleated cell counts per sample were estimated from amplification of reference gene primers within the assay. Sequence reads were collapsed and filtered to measure the absolute abundance of every unique TCRbeta CDR3 rearrangement. For each sample, productive Simpson clonality was calculated by taking the square root of Simpson's diversity index across productive rearrangements. TCRdb carries this immuneACCESS record with in-frame sequences only. Its versions omit some clonotypes, under half of them owing to an unresolved V gene in the studies checked, with the rest unexplained. V and J calls and clone size are as listed in that table; D and trimming were resolved from the DNA. Recorded for this sample are about 150,000 clones; 70% to 90% of them occurred a single time. The ten largest clones add up to approximately 3.5% of the sample.

Collaborating institutions collected whole blood in K2EDTA tubes following their own protocols. For TCRbeta analysis, collaborators shipped samples as frozen whole blood, isolated PBMCs, or DNA extracted from either of those sample types. Points on this clone: The antigen it binds to is not known. The sample holds no much larger clone one base away, and base qualities are not on file.

Input material: peripheral blood. The TCR was taken from a man in his sixties or seventies with acute or convalescent COVID-19.

The CDR3 protein: CASSLSQGYQETQYF. The DNA reads TGTGCCAGCAGCCTTAGCCAGGGGTACCAAGAGACCCAGTACTTC. This receptor chain uses TRBV3-1 (or the pseudogene TRBV3-2) and TRBJ2-5; matching of 6 bases hints at TRBD1 as the D gene. V is shortened by 4 bases, J by 0 bases, and the region joining them spans 12 bases. The CDR3 covers 15 residues, taking in both the cysteine and the phenylalanine. CDR3 DNA is the only sequence kept; it has 45 bases, read in frame from the first base. As encoded in the germline V gene (reference sequence), CDR1 is LGHDT while CDR2 is YNNKEL.